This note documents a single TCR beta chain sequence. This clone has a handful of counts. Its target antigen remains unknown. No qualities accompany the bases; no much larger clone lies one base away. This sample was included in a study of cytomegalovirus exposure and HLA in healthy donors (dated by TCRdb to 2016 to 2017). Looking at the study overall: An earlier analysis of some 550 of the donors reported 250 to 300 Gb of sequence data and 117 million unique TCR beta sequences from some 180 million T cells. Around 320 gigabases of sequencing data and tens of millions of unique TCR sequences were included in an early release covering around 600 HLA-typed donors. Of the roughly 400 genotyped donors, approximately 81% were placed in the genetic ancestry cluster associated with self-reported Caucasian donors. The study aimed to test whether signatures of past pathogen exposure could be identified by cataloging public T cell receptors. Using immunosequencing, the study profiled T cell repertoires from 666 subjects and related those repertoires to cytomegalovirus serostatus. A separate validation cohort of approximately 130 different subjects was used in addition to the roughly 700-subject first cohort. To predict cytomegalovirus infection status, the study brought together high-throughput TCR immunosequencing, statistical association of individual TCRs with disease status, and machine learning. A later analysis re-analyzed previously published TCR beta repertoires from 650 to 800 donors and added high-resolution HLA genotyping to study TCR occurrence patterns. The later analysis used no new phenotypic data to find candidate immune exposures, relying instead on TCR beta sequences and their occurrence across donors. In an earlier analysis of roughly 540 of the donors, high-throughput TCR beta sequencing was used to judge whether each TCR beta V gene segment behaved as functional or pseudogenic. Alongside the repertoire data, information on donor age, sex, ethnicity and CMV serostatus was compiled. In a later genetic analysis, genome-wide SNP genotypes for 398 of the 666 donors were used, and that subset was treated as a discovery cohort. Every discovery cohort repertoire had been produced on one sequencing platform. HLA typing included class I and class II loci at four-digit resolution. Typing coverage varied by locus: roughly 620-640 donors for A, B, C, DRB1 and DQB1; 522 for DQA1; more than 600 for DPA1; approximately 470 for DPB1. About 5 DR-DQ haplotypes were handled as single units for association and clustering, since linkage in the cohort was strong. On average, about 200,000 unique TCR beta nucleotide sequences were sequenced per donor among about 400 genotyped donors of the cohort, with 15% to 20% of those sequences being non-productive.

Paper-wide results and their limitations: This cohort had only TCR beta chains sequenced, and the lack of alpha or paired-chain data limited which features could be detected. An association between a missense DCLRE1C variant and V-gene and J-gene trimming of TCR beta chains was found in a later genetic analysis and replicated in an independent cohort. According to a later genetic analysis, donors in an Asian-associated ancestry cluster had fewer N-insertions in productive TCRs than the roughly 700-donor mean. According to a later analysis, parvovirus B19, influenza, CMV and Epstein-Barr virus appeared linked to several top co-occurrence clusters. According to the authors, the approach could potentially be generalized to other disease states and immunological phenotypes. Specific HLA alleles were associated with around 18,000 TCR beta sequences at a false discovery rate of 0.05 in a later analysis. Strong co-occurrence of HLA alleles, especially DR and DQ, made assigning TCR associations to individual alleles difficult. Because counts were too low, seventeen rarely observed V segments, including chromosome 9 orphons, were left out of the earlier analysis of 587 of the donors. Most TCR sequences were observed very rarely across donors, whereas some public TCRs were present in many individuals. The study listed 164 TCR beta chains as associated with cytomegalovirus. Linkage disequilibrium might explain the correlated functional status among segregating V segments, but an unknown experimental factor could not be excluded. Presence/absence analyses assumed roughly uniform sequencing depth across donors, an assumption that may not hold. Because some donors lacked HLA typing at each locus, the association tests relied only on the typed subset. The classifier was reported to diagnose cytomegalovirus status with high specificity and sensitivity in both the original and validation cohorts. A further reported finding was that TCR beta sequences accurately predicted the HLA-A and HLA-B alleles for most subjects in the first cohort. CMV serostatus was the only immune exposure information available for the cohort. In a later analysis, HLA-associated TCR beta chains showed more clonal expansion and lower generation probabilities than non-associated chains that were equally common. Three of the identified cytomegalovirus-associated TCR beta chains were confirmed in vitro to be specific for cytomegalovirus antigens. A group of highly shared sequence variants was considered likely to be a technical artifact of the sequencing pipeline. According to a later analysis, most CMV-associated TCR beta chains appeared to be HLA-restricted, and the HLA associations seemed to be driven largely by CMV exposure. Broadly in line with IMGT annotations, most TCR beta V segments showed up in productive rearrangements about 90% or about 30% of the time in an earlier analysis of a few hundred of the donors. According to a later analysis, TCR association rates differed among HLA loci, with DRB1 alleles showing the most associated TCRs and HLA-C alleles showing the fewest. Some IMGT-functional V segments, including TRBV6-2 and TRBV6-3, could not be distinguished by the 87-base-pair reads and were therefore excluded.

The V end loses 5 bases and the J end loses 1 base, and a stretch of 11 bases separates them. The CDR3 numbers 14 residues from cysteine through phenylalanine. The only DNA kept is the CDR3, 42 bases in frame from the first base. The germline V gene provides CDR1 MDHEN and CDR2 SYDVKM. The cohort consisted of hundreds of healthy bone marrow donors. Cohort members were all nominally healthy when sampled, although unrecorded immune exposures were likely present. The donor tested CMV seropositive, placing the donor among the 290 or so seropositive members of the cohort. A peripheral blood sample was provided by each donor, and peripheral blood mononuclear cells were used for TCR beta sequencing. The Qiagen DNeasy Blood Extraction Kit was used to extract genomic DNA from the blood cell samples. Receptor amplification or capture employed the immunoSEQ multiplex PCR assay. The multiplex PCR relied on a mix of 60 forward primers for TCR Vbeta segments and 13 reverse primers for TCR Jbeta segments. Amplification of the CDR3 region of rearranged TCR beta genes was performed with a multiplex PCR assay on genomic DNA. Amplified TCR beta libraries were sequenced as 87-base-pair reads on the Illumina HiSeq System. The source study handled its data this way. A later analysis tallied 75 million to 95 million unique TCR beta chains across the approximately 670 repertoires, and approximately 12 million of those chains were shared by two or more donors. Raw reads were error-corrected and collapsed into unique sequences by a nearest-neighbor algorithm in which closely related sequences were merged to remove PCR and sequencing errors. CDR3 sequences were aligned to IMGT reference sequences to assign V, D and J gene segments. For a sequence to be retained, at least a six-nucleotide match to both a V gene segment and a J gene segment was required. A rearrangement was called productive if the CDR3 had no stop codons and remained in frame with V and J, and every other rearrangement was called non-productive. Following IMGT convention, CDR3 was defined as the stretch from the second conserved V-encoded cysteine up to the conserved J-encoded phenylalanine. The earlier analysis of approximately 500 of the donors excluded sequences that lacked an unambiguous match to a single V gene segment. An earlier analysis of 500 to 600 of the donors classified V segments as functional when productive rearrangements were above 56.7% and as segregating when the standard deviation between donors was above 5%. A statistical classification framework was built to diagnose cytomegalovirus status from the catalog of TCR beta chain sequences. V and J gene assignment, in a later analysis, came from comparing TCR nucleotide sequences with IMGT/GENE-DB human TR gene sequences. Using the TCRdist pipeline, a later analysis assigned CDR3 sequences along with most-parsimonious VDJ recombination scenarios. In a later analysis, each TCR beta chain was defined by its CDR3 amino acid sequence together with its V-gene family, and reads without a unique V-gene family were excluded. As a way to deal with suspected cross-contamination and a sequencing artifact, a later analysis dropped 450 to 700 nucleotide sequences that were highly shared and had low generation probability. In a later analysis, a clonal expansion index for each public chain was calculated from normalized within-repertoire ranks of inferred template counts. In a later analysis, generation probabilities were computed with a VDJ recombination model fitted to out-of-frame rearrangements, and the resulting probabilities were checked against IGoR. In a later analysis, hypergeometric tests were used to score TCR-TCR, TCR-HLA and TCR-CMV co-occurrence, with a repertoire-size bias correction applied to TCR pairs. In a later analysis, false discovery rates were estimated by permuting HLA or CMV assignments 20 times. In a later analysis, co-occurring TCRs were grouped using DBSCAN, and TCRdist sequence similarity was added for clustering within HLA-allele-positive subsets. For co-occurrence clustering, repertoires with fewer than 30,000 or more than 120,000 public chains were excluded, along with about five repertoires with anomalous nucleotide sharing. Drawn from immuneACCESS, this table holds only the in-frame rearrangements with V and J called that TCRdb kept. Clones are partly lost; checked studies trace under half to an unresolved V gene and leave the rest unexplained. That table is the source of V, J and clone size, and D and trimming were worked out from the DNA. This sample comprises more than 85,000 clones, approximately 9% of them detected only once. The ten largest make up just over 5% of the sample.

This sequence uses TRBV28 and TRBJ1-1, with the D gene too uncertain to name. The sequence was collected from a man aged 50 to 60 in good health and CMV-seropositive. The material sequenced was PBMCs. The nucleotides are TGTGCCAGCAGTCTTAGGCCAGGGAACACTGAAGCTTTCTTT. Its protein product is CASSLRPGNTEAFF. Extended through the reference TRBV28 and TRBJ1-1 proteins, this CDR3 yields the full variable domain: DVKVTQSSRYLVKRTGEKVFLECVQDMDHENMFWYRQDPGLGLRLIYFSYDVKMKEKGDIPEGYSVSREKKERFSLILESASTNQTSMYLCASSLRPGNTEAFFGQGTRLTVV.